The present T cell receptor (beta chain) was sequenced within a study of T cell responses to AZD1222 COVID-19 vaccine (TCRdb year 2021). The study in broad terms: A total of approximately 240 trial participants underwent TCR sequencing, of whom about 210 received two doses of AZD1222 and about 25 received two doses of the MenACWY control vaccine. Trial participants were enrolled into age subgroups of 18-55, 56-69 and 70-plus years, which contained around 150, 29 and 61 TCR-sequenced participants, respectively. What the study reported, not specific to this receptor: The 56-69-year group was small, and its depth increase did not reach significance, likely because of low power. Conclusions about previously exposed vaccinees are limited because only 6 or 7 AZD1222 recipients were SARS-CoV-2 seropositive at baseline. Because no day 14 peak-response samples were available, repertoires were characterized only after the peak T cell response. Participants were mostly white British, with more females than males. The authors suggested clonal diversity may have been underestimated. CD4 TCRs associated with the vaccine covered the entire spike protein, and the dominant responses were in regions 160-218 and 743-854. A significant rise in spike-specific TCR breadth and depth was observed after two AZD1222 doses relative to day 0 and relative to MenACWY recipients. Reportedly, almost half of the unique spike-specific TCRs recognized epitopes lying outside the regions that are mutated in the B.1.351 and B.1.1.7 variants.

CDR1 and CDR2 are drawn from the germline V gene (reference sequence): SGHAT, FQDESV. The CDR3 numbers 14 residues from cysteine through phenylalanine. Only the CDR3 DNA stays, 42 bases, in frame from base 1. Relative to germline, V is missing 1 base and J is missing 2 bases, with 2 bases of the junction outside any gene match. In the paper's terms, the time point label means: about 28 days (+/-7) after the second vaccine dose. AZD1222 recipients with second doses at about 4 weeks or about 12 weeks were pooled, because spike-specific TCR depth and breadth did not differ between schedules. The vaccinee samples were drawn from two UK trials, COV001 and COV002, one of which was a single-blind randomized controlled phase 2/3 trial testing AZD1222 (ChAdOx1 nCoV-19) in healthy adults. Trial participant PBMC samples were collected at day 0 and day 28 after the second dose for TCRbeta chain sequencing. As concerns this clone: The antigen it binds to is not known. Within one base of it there is no much larger clone, and no base qualities were kept.

The CDR3 regions of human TCRbeta chains were subjected to immunosequencing. The original pipeline was this. Repertoire TCRs were checked for matches against a reference library of SARS-CoV-2-specific TCRs that had been generated using the MIRA antigen-specificity platform. Breadth was defined as the fraction of unique TCRs that were SARS-CoV-2-associated. Depth was defined as the fraction of total T cells that were SARS-CoV-2-associated. Using the MIRA data, each spike-specific TCR was assigned both to the spike region to which the TCR was reactive and to a CD4 or CD8 class. Log10-transformed breadth and depth values were compared by one-way ANOVA with Sidak's multiple comparisons tests. The immuneACCESS repertoire file appears here via TCRdb, limited to in-frame rearrangements. These files lack a portion of the clones; in checked studies, under half of the deficit traces to unresolved V genes, and the cause of the others is not known. The DNA gave D and trimming, while V, J and clone size come from that table. The sample data list about 150,000 clones, and 75% to 90% of these were observed just once. The ten largest clones represent roughly a tenth of the sample.

The source material was peripheral blood, sampled 28 days after the second AZD1222 dose. This chain is built from TRBV11-1 and TRBJ2-7, with 7 bases in between that match TRBD1. This clonotype was obtained from an adult who received the AZD1222 COVID-19 vaccine. The nucleotides read TGTGCCAGCAGCTTAGAGACAGGGCCCTACGAGCAGTACTTC. Its protein is CASSLETGPYEQYF.